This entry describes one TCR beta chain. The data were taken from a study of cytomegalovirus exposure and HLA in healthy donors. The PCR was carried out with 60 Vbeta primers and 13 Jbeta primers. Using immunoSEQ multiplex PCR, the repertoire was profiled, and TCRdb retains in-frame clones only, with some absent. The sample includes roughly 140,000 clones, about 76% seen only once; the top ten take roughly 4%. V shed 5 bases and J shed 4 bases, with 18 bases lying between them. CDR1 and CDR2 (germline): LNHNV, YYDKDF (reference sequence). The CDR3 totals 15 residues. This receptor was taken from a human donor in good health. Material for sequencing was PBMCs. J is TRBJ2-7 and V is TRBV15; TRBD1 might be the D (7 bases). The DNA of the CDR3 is TGTGCCACCAGCGTGGAGCAGGGGGGTTTTTACGAGCAGTACTTC. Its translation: CATSVEQGGFYEQYF.